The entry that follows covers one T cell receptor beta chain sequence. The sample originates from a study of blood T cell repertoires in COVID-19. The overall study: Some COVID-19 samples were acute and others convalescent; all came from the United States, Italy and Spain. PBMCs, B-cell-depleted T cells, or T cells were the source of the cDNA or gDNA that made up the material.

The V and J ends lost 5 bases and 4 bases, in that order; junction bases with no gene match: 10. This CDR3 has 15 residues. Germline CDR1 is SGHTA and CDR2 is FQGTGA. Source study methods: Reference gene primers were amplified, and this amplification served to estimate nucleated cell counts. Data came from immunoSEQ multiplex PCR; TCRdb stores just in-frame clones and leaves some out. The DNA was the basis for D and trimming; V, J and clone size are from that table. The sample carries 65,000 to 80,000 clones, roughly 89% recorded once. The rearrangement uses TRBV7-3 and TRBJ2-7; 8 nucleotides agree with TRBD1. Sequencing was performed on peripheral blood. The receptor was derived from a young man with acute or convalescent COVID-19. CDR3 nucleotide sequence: TGTGCCAGCAGCATCGAAGGACAGGGTGTATACGAGCAGTACTTC. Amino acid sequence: CASSIEGQGVYEQYF.